Listed below are T cell receptor beta chains from one sample, sequenced in a study of cytomegalovirus exposure and HLA in healthy donors. Only in-frame clones appear in the TCRdb table, and some are missing; sequencing was by immunoSEQ multiplex PCR. The repertoire has 310,000 or so clones, 85% to 90% of them found once; the top ten carry roughly 2.3%. Material for sequencing was PBMCs. These receptors were obtained from a woman between 18 and 29 years old in good health and CMV-seronegative. The CDR3 runs from the conserved cysteine through the conserved F or W. A D gene is named only where the DNA matches it firmly. The size entry is marked missing in some rows and otherwise reads once, few, many or a size class.

>TRBJ1-6|TRBD1|NA|TRBV6-5
CASSYWTGYNSPLHF
TGTGCCAGCAGTTATTGGACAGGCTACAATTCACCCCTCCACTTT
>TRBJ2-1|TRBD2|once|TRBV18
CASSPPSGGAEEFF
TGTGCCAGCTCACCCCCTAGCGGGGGGGCCGAGGAGTTCTTC
>TRBJ1-2|NA|NA|TRBV2
CASIRGVGYTF
TGTGCCAGCATACGAGGCGTCGGCTACACCTTC
>TRBJ1-6|NA|NA|TRBV6-5
CASSMGGRGSPLHF
TGTGCCAGCAGTATGGGGGGGCGCGGATCACCCCTCCACTTT
>TRBJ2-6|TRBD1|NA|TRBV23-1
CASSHSTGQGPLVLTF
TGCGCCAGCAGTCATTCAACTGGACAGGGTCCTTTAGTCCTGACTTTC
>TRBJ1-2|TRBD1|NA|TRBV6-5
CASSGTGAYGYTF
TGTGCCAGCAGTGGAACAGGGGCATATGGCTACACCTTC
>TRBJ1-5|NA|NA|TRBV9
CASSQDSRNQPQHF
TGTGCCAGCAGCCAGGACAGCCGAAATCAGCCCCAGCATTTT
>TRBJ2-1|TRBD1|NA|TRBV7-9
CASSSDSDRGPYNEQFF
TGTGCCAGCAGCTCGGATTCGGACAGGGGGCCCTACAATGAGCAGTTCTTC
>TRBJ1-1|NA|once|TRBV4-1
CASRQASTGMTTTRTEAFF
TGCGCCAGCAGGCAAGCATCTACAGGGATGACGACGACCAGGACTGAAGCTTTCTTT
>TRBJ1-4|TRBD1|NA|TRBV19
CASSAGPGGSTNEKLFF
TGTGCCAGTAGTGCCGGGCCAGGGGGCTCAACTAATGAAAAACTGTTTTTT
>TRBJ2-3|NA|few|TRBV7-3
CASSTTSMPQYF
TGTGCCAGCAGCACCACTAGCATGCCGCAGTATTTT
>TRBJ2-5|NA|NA|TRBV2
CASMGGGETQYF
TGTGCCAGCATGGGAGGGGGAGAGACCCAGTACTTC
>TRBJ2-7|NA|NA|TRBV28
CASSFPRQGGYEQYF
TGTGCCAGCAGTTTTCCCCGACAGGGAGGCTACGAGCAGTACTTC
>TRBJ1-1|TRBD1|once|TRBV6-5
CASSYSDRARGSAFF
TGTGCCAGCAGTTACTCCGACAGGGCAAGGGGATCGGCTTTCTTT
>TRBJ2-5|TRBD2|NA|TRBV6-5
CASSFASGGARETQYF
TGTGCCAGCAGTTTTGCTAGCGGGGGGGCCAGAGAGACCCAGTACTTC
>TRBJ1-6|NA|once|TRBV12-5
CASGLSRAREYPYNSPLHF
TGTGCTAGTGGTTTGTCCCGGGCCCGGGAGTATCCATATAATTCACCCCTCCACTTT
>TRBJ2-5|NA|NA|TRBV20-1
CSASPRETQYF
TGCAGTGCTAGCCCGAGGGAGACCCAGTACTTC
>TRBJ1-3|NA|NA|TRBV9
CASSPLGAILRNTIYF
TGTGCCAGCAGCCCCCTTGGAGCGATCCTACGAAACACCATATATTTT
>TRBJ2-4|TRBD1|NA|TRBV7-8
CASSFGQGANIQYF
TGTGCCAGCAGCTTCGGACAGGGGGCAAACATTCAGTACTTC
>TRBJ1-3|NA|NA|TRBV5-5
CASHDIRAPGNTIYF
TGTGCCAGCCACGATATCAGGGCTCCTGGAAACACCATATATTTT
>TRBJ2-5|NA|NA|TRBV9
CASSVVEAETQYF
TGTGCCAGCAGCGTAGTTGAGGCTGAGACCCAGTACTTC
>TRBJ2-1|NA|NA|TRBV9
CASSVGVTGEVLNEQFF
TGTGCCAGCAGCGTAGGGGTCACGGGGGAGGTTTTAAATGAGCAGTTCTTC
>TRBJ1-2|NA|NA|TRBV19
CASSILQGRKVADYGYTF
TGTGCCAGTAGTATTTTGCAGGGGAGAAAAGTTGCGGACTATGGCTACACCTTC
>TRBJ2-1|NA|few|TRBV4-1
CASADRSDNEQFF
TGCGCCAGCGCCGACAGATCGGACAATGAGCAGTTCTTC
>TRBJ1-2|NA|NA|TRBV5-1
CASSFWQNYGYTF
TGCGCCAGCAGCTTCTGGCAGAACTATGGCTACACCTTC
>TRBJ1-1|NA|once|TRBV7-9
CASSPSEGTEAFF
TGTGCCAGCAGCCCCTCCGAGGGCACTGAAGCTTTCTTT
>TRBJ1-2|TRBD1|NA|TRBV30
CAANRGFNYGYTF
TGTGCCGCAAACAGGGGGTTCAACTATGGCTACACCTTC
>TRBJ2-7|NA|once|TRBV27
CASSLSFSSYEQYF
TGTGCCAGCAGTTTGTCATTTAGCTCCTACGAGCAGTACTTC
>TRBJ1-1|NA|NA|TRBV6-5
CASSYSGTLNTEAFF
TGTGCCAGCAGTTACTCGGGCACCCTGAACACTGAAGCTTTCTTT
>TRBJ1-5|NA|NA|TRBV7-8
CASSFGQNQPQHF
TGTGCCAGCAGCTTCGGACAAAATCAGCCCCAGCATTTT
>TRBJ1-2|NA|NA|TRBV30
CAWRGGNYGYTF
TGTGCCTGGAGAGGAGGGAACTATGGCTACACCTTC
>TRBJ2-3|NA|NA|TRBV7-6
CASSLVGGAGADTQYF
TGTGCCAGCAGCTTAGTCGGCGGGGCGGGCGCAGATACGCAGTATTTT
>TRBJ1-2|TRBD1|NA|TRBV7-3
CASSSSGTGGYTF
TGTGCCAGCAGCTCTTCCGGGACAGGGGGATACACCTTC
>TRBJ2-5|NA|NA|TRBV6-5
CASSYGPGSQETQYF
TGTGCCAGCAGTTACGGGCCTGGGTCCCAAGAGACCCAGTACTTC
>TRBJ2-3|NA|NA|TRBV5-4
CASSPRAGDTQYF
TGTGCCAGCAGCCCCCGGGCGGGAGATACGCAGTATTTT
>TRBJ2-1|TRBD1|once|TRBV10-3
CAISESFSSRLGQGERDEQFF
TGTGCCATCAGTGAGTCTTTTTCATCACGACTGGGACAGGGGGAAAGGGATGAGCAGTTCTTC